Each of the 2 T cell receptor beta chains below was sequenced from the same sample in a study of T cells in Graves' hyperthyroidism and ophthalmopathy. RNA transcripts served as the template for amplifying TCR beta CDR3 regions. The primer set for the first-round RT-PCR of the TCR CDR3 was HTBI. TCRdb redid the calling of the multiplex PCR reads with MiXCR, one entry per CDR3 protein. The sample lists about 410,000 distinct CDR3 sequences; roughly 15% were seen once. Sequences were obtained from blood. The receptors shown here come from a woman in her 30s with Graves' ophthalmopathy.

This clonotype occurred many times. V gene TRBV18 combines with J gene TRBJ2-7; TRBD1 matches at 9 bases. The CDR3 length is 17 residues. The V and J ends lost 1 base and 6 bases, in that order; junction bases with no gene match: 13. Per germline, CDR1 KGHSH and CDR2 LQKENI. The CDR3 reads CASSPLQVGQGSVEQYF. CDR3 sequence (DNA): TGTGCCAGCTCACCACTACAAGTTGGACAGGGGTCTGTCGAGCAGTACTTC. Full variable domain (remainder filled in from reference TRBV18 and TRBJ2-7): NAGVMQNPRHLVRRRGQEARLRCSPMKGHSHVYWYRQLPEEGLKFMVYLQKENIIDESGMPKERFSAEFPKEGPSILRIQQVVRGDSAAYFCASSPLQVGQGSVEQYFGPGTRLTVT.

A word on this clonotype: A much larger clone lies a single base off, so this may be a read error. The chain is built from TRBV6-2 or TRBV6-3 and TRBJ1-3, with TRBD1 as a possible D gene (5 bases). The CDR3 sequence is 18 residues long. Trimming removed 0 bases from V and 2 bases from J, with 17 bases in between. CDR1 and CDR2 from the germline V gene are MNHEY and SVGEGT. In DNA, the CDR3 is TGTGCCAGCAGTTACTCCCGGACAAGGGGCGGCCCTGGAAACACCATATATTTT. Translating it yields CASSYSRTRGGPGNTIYF.